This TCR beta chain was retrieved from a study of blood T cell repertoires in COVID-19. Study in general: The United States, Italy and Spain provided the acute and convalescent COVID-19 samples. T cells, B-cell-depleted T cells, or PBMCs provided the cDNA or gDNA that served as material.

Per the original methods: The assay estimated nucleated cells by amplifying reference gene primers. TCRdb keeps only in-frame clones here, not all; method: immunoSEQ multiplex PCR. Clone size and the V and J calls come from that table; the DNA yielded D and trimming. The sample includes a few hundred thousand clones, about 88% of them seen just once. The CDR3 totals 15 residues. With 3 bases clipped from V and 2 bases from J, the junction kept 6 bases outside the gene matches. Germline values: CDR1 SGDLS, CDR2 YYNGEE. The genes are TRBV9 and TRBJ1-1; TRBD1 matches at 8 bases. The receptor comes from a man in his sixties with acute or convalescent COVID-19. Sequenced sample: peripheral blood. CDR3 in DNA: TGTGCCAGCAGCGCCCAGACAGGGGAAAACACTGAAGCTTTCTTT. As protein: CASSAQTGENTEAFF.